The source of this T cell receptor beta chain is a study of shared clonotypes between healthy human individuals. Whole-study context: For every donor, three CD4 naive, three CD4 memory, two CD8 naive and one CD8 memory plates were used.

V lost 5 bases and J 5 bases, leaving 22 bases between the germline ends. The CDR3 is 17 residues long. Germline CDR1 SEHNR, CDR2 FQNEAQ (reference sequence). The authors distributed each subset's genomic DNA evenly over several immunoSEQ plates. This table comes from immunoSEQ multiplex PCR, and its TCRdb copy is limited to in-frame clones, with some not included. The sample records approximately 650,000 clones, 95% to 96% being singletons. Naive-designated CD8 cells lacked CD45RO, were positively enriched for CCR7, and omitted terminally differentiated effector memory CD45RA+ cells. To note about this clone: No antigen is known for it.

Study observations and caveats: Naive subsets generally exceeded memory subsets in estimated richness. The researchers took only blood, and tissue repertoires probably look different.

The clonotype was recovered from a woman in her 30s in good health. The sample comprised naive CD8+ T cells sorted from blood. The chain couples TRBV7-9 to TRBJ2-1; possibly TRBD2 for D (6 bases). DNA of the CDR3: TGTGCCAGCAGCCCTCGACTAGTCGCGAGGACTAACAATGAGCAGTTCTTC. This translates into CASSPRLVARTNNEQFF.